The rows below give T cell receptor beta chains drawn from one sample of a study of shared clonotypes between healthy human individuals. Sequencing was performed with immunoSEQ multiplex PCR; in TCRdb, only in-frame clones are kept and a portion is missing. The data hold some 470,000 clones, with 76% observed a single time. Sequencing input: PBMCs. These receptors came from a woman between 35 and 50 years old in good health. Some clones in this sample may be carry-over from other donors' samples. The CDR3 runs from the conserved cysteine through the conserved F or W. Fields, in order: V gene, J gene, CDR3 protein.

TRBV9	TRBJ2-5	CASSVAGSLGETQYF
TRBV7-2	TRBJ2-5	CASSLVAANQETQYF
TRBV5-4	TRBJ1-4	CASSLGGGANEKLFF
TRBV2	TRBJ2-1	CASSAESILYNEQFF
TRBV2	TRBJ2-4	CASRADLWSNIQYF
TRBV2	TRBJ2-1	CASSEGGAPYNEQFF
TRBV15	TRBJ2-7	CATSRDVGRYEQYF
TRBV15	TRBJ2-2	CATSRDRRTSADYTGELFF
TRBV27	TRBJ2-3	CASSPRQGGQDTQYF
TRBV7-2	TRBJ1-4	CASRSLGTGSEKLFF
TRBV7-3	TRBJ2-5	CASSLIAGAPETQYF
TRBV28	TRBJ1-4	CASSFMGASNEKLFF
TRBV5-4	TRBJ2-5	CASSPRGNQETQYF
TRBV29-1	TRBJ2-7	CSVGTGGEQYF
TRBV5-1	TRBJ2-2	CASSLGASLGELFF
TRBV29-1	TRBJ1-2	CSVRETGKGANYGYTF
TRBV5-1	TRBJ2-5	CASRGEVTQYF
TRBV30	TRBJ2-3	CAWGTAYTDTQYF
TRBV7-2	TRBJ1-2	CASSPTGPYGYTF
TRBV9	TRBJ2-3	CASSRLPSGYTDTQYF
TRBV19	TRBJ2-1	CASSILAHSYNEQFF
TRBV5-1	TRBJ2-1	CASMGLVGSVSEQFF
TRBV30	TRBJ2-2	CAQGRAGELFF
TRBV9	TRBJ2-1	CASSVSGGTLYNEQFF
TRBV15	TRBJ2-1	CATSRVGDEQFF
TRBV29-1	TRBJ2-7	CSVGTGYEQYF
TRBV2	NA	CASSTNPGGVYEQYF
TRBV27	TRBJ2-7	CASSPTHKWGENVYERYF
TRBV10-3	TRBJ1-3	CAISEPTQGNTIYF
TRBV19	TRBJ2-7	CATPPGHPTYEQYF
TRBV5-5	TRBJ1-1	CASSLTVNTEAFF
TRBV12-5	TRBJ2-1	CASAGDSNEQFF
TRBV5-6	TRBJ2-3	CASSHLGGSSTDTQYF
TRBV4-1	TRBJ2-1	CASSPTASGEVGEQFF
TRBV30	TRBJ1-2	CAWSFGSSYGYTF
TRBV10-2	TRBJ2-5	CASSEEGLNGGETQYF
TRBV7-9	TRBJ2-7	CASSLEFTYEQYF
TRBV7-9	TRBJ2-1	CASSSLPSGRYNEQFF
TRBV6-1	TRBJ2-7	CASRLRPQSYEQYF
TRBV6-1	TRBJ2-3	CASSEDGRTDTQYF
TRBV7-2	TRBJ2-5	CASSPGDRETQYF
TRBV9	TRBJ1-1	CASSVVPNTEAFF
TRBV7-3	TRBJ2-6	CASSSQGLSGANVLTF
TRBV27	TRBJ2-4	CASRTNRQFSKNIQYF
TRBV10-1	TRBJ2-2	CASSRGQQHTGELFF
TRBV5-6	TRBJ2-3	CASSLGLAGSDTQYF
TRBV19	TRBJ2-1	CASSIVAGEVEQFF
TRBV7-2	TRBJ2-3	CASSLLGEWGTDTQYF
TRBV7-2	TRBJ2-7	CASSLRLAAYEQYF
TRBV19	TRBJ2-4	CASSIEGSNLAKNIQYF
TRBV6-4	TRBJ2-2	CASSVEGNTGELFF
TRBV5-1	TRBJ1-2	CASSLAQGAEYGYTF
TRBV6-5	TRBJ1-1	CASSPIRNTEAFF
TRBV5-6	TRBJ1-4	CASSLSGQGIEKLFF
TRBV7-9	TRBJ2-3	CASRWTWGTDTQYF
TRBV19	TRBJ2-6	CASSIVGVASGANVLTF
TRBV25-1	TRBJ1-4	CASSDGYNEKLFF
TRBV27	TRBJ1-5	CASSLWASLNQPQHF
TRBV27	TRBJ1-2	CARAIRDRILYGYTF